Below, one T cell receptor (beta chain) is given with its context. These data originate in a study of blood T cell repertoires in COVID-19. As for the study in general: PBMCs, B-cell-depleted T cells, or T cells provided the cDNA or gDNA that made up the material.

Some clones are missing from TCRdb's copy, which holds only in-frame ones; the method was immunoSEQ multiplex PCR. The sample yields some 510,000 clones, over 75% seen once. There are 13 residues in the CDR3. V was trimmed by 3 bases and J by 7 bases, leaving 10 bases between them. Clinical history reported by participants formed the basis on which cohorts were assigned. J is TRBJ2-1 and V is TRBV12-3 or TRBV12-4; D is possibly TRBD2 (5 bases). The TCR sequence derives from a woman between 40 and 50 years old who had recovered from COVID-19. Sequencing used PBMCs or T cells enriched from blood (not recorded which). This CDR3 is CASSFSEGNEQFF. CDR3 in DNA: TGTGCCAGCAGTTTCTCAGAGGGAAATGAGCAGTTCTTC.